The clone carrying this T cell receptor (beta chain) was detected once. TCRdb keeps only in-frame clones here, not all; method: immunoSEQ multiplex PCR. Found here are fewer than 75,000 clones, around 90% of them singletons; the top ten hold around 3.3%. This CDR3 has 16 residues. Per germline, CDR1 LNHDA and CDR2 SQIVND (reference sequence). V was shortened by 9 bases and J by 0 bases, with 18 bases between the two germline ends. This entry is derived from a study of T cell changes during pregnancy in multiple sclerosis. The gene calls are TRBV19 and TRBJ1-5; D perhaps matches TRBD1 (6 bases). This specimen was peripheral blood, taken after pregnancy. The clonotype originates from a female donor in good health, enrolled as a control in a pregnancy study. CDR3 protein: CASTLSGQASNQPQHF. CDR3 sequence (DNA): TGTGCCAGCACACTTTCGGGACAAGCTAGCAATCAGCCCCAGCATTTT.